One sample yielded the 13 T cell receptor beta chains listed below, sequenced in a study of cytomegalovirus exposure and HLA in healthy donors. The PCR used 60 Vbeta and 13 Jbeta primers. Profiled with immunoSEQ multiplex PCR; TCRdb holds only in-frame clones, not every one. The sample shows about 100,000 clones, roughly four fifths of them seen only once. Material for sequencing was PBMCs. The receptors originated from a male donor in good health and CMV-seropositive.

The V gene is TRBV7-2, the J gene TRBJ2-5, with D hard to call. Between the trimmed V and J ends, which lost 1 base and 3 bases, there was a span of 9 bases. This CDR3 comprises 14 residues. Per germline, CDR1 SGHTA and CDR2 FQGNSA. CDR3 in amino acids: CASSLVPREETQYF. For the CDR3, the DNA is TGTGCCAGCAGCTTAGTCCCCCGAGAAGAGACCCAGTACTTC.

J is TRBJ1-6 and V is TRBV7-2, with 9 bases matching TRBD1. V was pared by 10 bases and J by 4 bases, with 8 bases of the junction left unmatched. The CDR3 totals 15 residues. Germline CDR1 is SGHTA and CDR2 is FQGNSA. The CDR3 sequence: CATTGGSRYNSPLHF. The DNA for the CDR3 is TGTGCCACTACAGGGGGCAGCCGGTATAATTCACCCCTCCACTTT.

This clone showed up just a few times. CDR3 sequence (DNA): TGTGCCAGCAGCTTAACTAGCGGTCCCTACAATGAGCAGTTCTTC. Its translation: CASSLTSGPYNEQFF. The chain joins TRBV7-2 to TRBJ2-1; TRBD2 agrees at 8 bases. Germline CDR1 and CDR2: SGHTA and FQGNSA. The CDR3 runs to 15 residues. Trimming cost V 2 bases and J 2 bases; bases outside gene matches: 2.

The V and J genes are TRBV6-1 and TRBJ1-6; 8 bases agree with TRBD1. The germline CDR1 and CDR2 sequences are MNHNS and SASEGT. V was pared by 7 bases and J by 7 bases, with 9 bases of the junction left unmatched. This CDR3 comprises 15 residues. The CDR3 reads CASNNGQGRNSPLHF. The DNA for the CDR3 is TGTGCCAGCAACAACGGACAGGGAAGAAATTCACCCCTCCACTTT.

As to this clone: Germline is not matched at one junction end, which may reflect a read error. The chain combines TRBV5-4 with TRBJ2-7; 8 bases line up with TRBD1. The CDR3 is made up of 14 amino acids. Germline V gives CDR1 SGHNT, CDR2 YYREEE (reference sequence). The chain's CDR3 is CASSFGTGAYEQYF. CDR3 coding DNA: TGTGCCAGTAGCTTCGGGACAGGCGCCTACGAGCAGTACTTC.

V is TRBV4-2 and J is TRBJ2-7; 8 bases are a match to TRBD1. This CDR3 has 17 residues. The germline CDR1 and CDR2 sequences are LGHNA and YNFKEQ. The ends lost 0 bases at V and 5 bases at J; junction bases unmatched: 12. CDR3 bases: TGTGCCAGCAGCCAAGATAAGTCGGGACAGGCCCCCAACGAGCAGTACTTC. It translates to CASSQDKSGQAPNEQYF.

The chain links TRBV7-9 to TRBJ1-2; D is unresolved. V was cut by 1 base and J by 3 bases, with 9 bases left in between. The length of the CDR3 is 14 residues. The germline V gene has CDR1 SEHNR and CDR2 FQNEAQ (reference sequence). CDR3 bases: TGTGCCAGCAGCTTAGAAATGGGCCACTATGGCTACACCTTC. This gives the protein CASSLEMGHYGYTF.

The CDR3 coding sequence is TGTGCCAGCAGCACTGAACAGGGACCCACGGTGTGCAATGAGCAGTTCTTC. Amino acid sequence: CASSTEQGPTVCNEQFF. This rearrangement joins TRBV21-1 to TRBJ2-1; TRBD1 is the table's D call and was not checked against the DNA. TRBV21-1 is listed as a pseudogene. CDR3 length: 17 amino acids.

V is TRBV7-2 and J is TRBJ1-2; TRBD1 might be the D (6 bases). The germline gives CDR1 SGHTA, CDR2 FQGNSA. This CDR3 region has 13 residues. The ends were cut back, 4 bases at V and 4 bases at J, with 10 bases in the middle. The CDR3 bases are TGTGCCAGCAGCTGGGGGCGCACCTATGGCTACACCTTC. Translation gives CASSWGRTYGYTF.

CDR3 region: CASSSHRGERADTQYF. CDR3 coding DNA: TGTGCCAGCAGTTCCCACAGGGGCGAGAGAGCAGATACGCAGTATTTT. The chain has TRBV28 and TRBJ2-3; 7 bases match TRBD1. Trimming removed 4 bases from V and 4 bases from J; junction bases left unmatched: 11. The CDR3 is 16 residues long. Germline assignment: CDR1 MDHEN and CDR2 SYDVKM.

The chain's CDR3 is CAWSVGTGGHTGELFF. CDR3 nucleotide sequence: TGTGCCTGGAGTGTAGGGACAGGGGGCCACACCGGGGAGCTGTTTTTT. The chain recombines TRBV30 with TRBJ2-2, with 12 bases that match TRBD1. The germline gives CDR1 GTSNPN, CDR2 SVGIG (reference sequence). Trimming took 0 bases from V and 3 from J; bases not matched to a gene: 2. This CDR3 is 16 amino acids long.

The CDR3 DNA follows: TGCGCCAGCAGCCCGGGCCGGACTGATATGGGCGAGCAGTACTTC. This translates into CASSPGRTDMGEQYF. The rearrangement joins TRBV5-1 to TRBJ2-7; D may be TRBD2 (5 bases). Germline V gives CDR1 SGHRS, CDR2 YFSETQ. Between the trimmed V and J ends, which lost 4 bases and 6 bases, there was a span of 20 bases. This CDR3 comprises 15 residues.

This clone turned up a few times. The rearrangement links TRBV30 to TRBJ1-1; D is possibly TRBD1 (6 bases). CDR1 is GTSNPN, CDR2 SVGIG, per germline (reference sequence). V was clipped by 4 bases and J by 5 bases, with 11 bases between them. The CDR3 contains 12 residues. DNA for the CDR3: TGTGCCTGGATGGGGGGGCGGACTGAAGCTTTCTTT. It translates to CAWMGGRTEAFF.